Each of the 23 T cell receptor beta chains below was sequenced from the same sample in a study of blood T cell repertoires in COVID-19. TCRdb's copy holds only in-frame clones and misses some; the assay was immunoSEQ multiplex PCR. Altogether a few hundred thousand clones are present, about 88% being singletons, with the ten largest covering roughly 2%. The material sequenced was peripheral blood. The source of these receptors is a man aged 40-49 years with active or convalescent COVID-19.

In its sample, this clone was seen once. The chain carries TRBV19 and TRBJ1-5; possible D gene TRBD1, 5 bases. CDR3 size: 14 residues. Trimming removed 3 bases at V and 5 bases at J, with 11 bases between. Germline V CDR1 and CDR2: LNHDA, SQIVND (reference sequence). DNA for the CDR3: TGTGCCAGTAGTATGGAGGGGATGTATCAGCCCCAGCATTTT. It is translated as CASSMEGMYQPQHF.

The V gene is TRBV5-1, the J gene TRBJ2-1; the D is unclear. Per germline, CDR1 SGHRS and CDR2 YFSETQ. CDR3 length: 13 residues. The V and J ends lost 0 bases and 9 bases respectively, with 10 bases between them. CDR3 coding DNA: TGCGCCAGCAGCTTGGCCGAGGTAACTGAGCAGTTCTTC. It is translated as CASSLAEVTEQFF.

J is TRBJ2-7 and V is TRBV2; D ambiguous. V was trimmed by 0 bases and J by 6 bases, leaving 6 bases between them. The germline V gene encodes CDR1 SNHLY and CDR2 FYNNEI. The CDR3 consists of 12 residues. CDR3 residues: CASSEAPIEQYF. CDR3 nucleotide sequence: TGTGCCAGCAGTGAAGCTCCCATCGAGCAGTACTTC.

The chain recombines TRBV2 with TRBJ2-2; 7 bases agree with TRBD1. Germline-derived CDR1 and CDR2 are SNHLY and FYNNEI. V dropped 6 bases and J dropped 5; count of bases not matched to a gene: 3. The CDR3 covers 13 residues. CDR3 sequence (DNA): TGTGCCAGCAGAATACAGGGGACCGGGGAGCTGTTTTTT. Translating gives CASRIQGTGELFF.

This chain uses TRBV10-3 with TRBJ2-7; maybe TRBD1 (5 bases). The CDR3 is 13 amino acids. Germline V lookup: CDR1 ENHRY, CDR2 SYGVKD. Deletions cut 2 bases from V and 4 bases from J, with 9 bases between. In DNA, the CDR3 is TGTGCCATCAGTGAGGCTACAGGATACGAGCAGTACTTC. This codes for CAISEATGYEQYF.

The CDR3 DNA is TGTGCCAGCAGTGAAGCAGAAAGCTCCTACGAGCAGTACTTC. Translation: CASSEAESSYEQYF. The chain links TRBV25-1 to TRBJ2-7, with D unresolved. Germline V CDR1 and CDR2: MGHDK, SYGVNS. V shed 2 bases and J shed 0 bases, with 8 bases lying between them. This CDR3 has 14 residues.

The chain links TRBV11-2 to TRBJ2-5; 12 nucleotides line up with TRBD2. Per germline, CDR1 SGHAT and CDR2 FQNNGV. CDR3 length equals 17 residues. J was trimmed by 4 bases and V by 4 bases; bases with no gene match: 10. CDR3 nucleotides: TGTGCCAGCAGCTCCCTGGGTCTAGCGGGAGGGGGAGAGACCCAGTACTTC. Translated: CASSSLGLAGGGETQYF.

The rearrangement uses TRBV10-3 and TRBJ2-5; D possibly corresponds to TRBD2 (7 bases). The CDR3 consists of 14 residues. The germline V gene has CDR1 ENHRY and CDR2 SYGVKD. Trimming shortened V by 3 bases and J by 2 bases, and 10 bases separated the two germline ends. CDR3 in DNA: TGTGCCATCAGTGAACGGGGGGCTCAAGAGACCCAGTACTTC. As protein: CAISERGAQETQYF.

The CDR3: CASWGGTGSQETQYF. CDR3 DNA: TGCGCCAGCTGGGGAGGGACAGGGTCACAAGAGACCCAGTACTTC. The chain joins TRBV5-1 to TRBJ2-5, with 9 bases matching TRBD1. After removal of 7 bases from V and 2 bases from J, the junction contained 9 bases not matched to a gene. The CDR3 consists of 15 residues. Germline CDR1 is SGHRS and CDR2 is YFSETQ.

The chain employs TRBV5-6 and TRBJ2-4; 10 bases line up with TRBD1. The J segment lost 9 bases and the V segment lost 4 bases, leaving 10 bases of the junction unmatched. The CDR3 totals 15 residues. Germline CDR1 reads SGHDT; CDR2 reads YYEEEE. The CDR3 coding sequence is TGTGCCAGCAGCCTCCGAGGGACAGGGGATCCCATTCAGTACTTC. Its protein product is CASSLRGTGDPIQYF.

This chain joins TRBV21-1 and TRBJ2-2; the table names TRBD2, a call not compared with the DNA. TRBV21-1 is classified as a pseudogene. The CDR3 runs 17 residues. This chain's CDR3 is CASSKAKGGSTTGELFF. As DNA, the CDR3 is TGTGCCAGCAGCAAAGCGAAGGGCGGGAGTACGACCGGGGAGCTGTTTTTT.

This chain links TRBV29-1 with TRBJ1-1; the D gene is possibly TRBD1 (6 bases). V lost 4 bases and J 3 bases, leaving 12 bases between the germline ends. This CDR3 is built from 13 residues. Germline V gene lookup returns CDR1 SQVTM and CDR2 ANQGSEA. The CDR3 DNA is TGCAGCGTTGTGCCCAGGGGCCACACTGAAGCTTTCTTT. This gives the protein CSVVPRGHTEAFF.

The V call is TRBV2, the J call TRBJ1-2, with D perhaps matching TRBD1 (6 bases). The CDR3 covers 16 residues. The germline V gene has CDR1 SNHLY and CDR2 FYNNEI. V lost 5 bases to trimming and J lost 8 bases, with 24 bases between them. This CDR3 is CASSPGGRGDLSGYTF. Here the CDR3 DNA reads TGTGCCAGCAGTCCGGGAGGTAGGGGGGATCTTTCAGGCTACACCTTC. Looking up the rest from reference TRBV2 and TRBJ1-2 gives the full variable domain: EPEVTQTPSHQVTQMGQEVILRCVPISNHLYFYWYRQILGQKVEFLVSFYNNEISEKSEIFDDQFSVERPDGSNFTLKIRSTKLEDSAMYFCASSPGGRGDLSGYTFGSGTRLTVV.

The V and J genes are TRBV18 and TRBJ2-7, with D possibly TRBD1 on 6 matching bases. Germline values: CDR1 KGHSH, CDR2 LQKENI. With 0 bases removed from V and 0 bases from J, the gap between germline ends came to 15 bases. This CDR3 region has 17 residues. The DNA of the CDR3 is TGTGCCAGCTCACCACCGGGGGCAGGGCAAAGCTCCTACGAGCAGTACTTC. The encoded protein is CASSPPGAGQSSYEQYF. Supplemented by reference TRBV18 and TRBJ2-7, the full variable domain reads NAGVMQNPRHLVRRRGQEARLRCSPMKGHSHVYWYRQLPEEGLKFMVYLQKENIIDESGMPKERFSAEFPKEGPSILRIQQVVRGDSAAYFCASSPPGAGQSSYEQYFGPGTRLTVT.

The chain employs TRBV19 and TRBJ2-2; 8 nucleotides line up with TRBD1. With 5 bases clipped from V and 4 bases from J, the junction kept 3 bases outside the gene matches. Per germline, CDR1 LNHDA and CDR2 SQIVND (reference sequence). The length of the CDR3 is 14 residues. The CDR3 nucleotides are TGTGCCAGTAGTGTGGACAGGGCCACCGGGGAGCTGTTTTTT. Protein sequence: CASSVDRATGELFF.

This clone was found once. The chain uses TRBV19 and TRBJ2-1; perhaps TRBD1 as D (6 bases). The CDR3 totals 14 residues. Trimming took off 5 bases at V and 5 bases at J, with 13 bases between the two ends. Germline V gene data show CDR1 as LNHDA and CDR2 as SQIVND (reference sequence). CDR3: CASSLRDNHNEQFF. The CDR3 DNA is TGTGCCAGTAGTCTCCGGGACAACCACAATGAGCAGTTCTTC. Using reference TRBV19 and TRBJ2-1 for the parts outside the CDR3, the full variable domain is DGGITQSPKYLFRKEGQNVTLSCEQNLNHDAMYWYRQDPGQGLRLIYYSQIVNDFQKGDIAEGYSVSREKKESFPLTVTSAQKNPTAFYLCASSLRDNHNEQFFGPGTRLTVL.

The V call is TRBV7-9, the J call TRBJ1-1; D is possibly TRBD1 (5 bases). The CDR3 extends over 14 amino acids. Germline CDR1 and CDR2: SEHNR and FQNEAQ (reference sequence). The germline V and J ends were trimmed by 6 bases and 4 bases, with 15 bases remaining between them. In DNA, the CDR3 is TGTGCCAGCAGTTTTTGGGGCCGCGGCACTGAAGCTTTCTTT. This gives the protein CASSFWGRGTEAFF.

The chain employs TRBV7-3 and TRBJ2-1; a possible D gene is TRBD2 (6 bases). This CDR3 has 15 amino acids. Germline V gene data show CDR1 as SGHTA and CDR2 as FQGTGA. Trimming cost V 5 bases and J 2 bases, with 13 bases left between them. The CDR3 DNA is TGTGCCAGCAGCCCGCGTAGCGGAACCTACAATGAGCAGTTCTTC. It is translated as CASSPRSGTYNEQFF.

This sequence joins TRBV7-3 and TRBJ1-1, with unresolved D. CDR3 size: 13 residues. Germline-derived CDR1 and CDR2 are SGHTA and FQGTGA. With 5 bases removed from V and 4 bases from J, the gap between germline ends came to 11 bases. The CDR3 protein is CASSPTKTTEAFF. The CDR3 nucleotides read TGTGCCAGCAGCCCGACAAAGACCACTGAAGCTTTCTTT.

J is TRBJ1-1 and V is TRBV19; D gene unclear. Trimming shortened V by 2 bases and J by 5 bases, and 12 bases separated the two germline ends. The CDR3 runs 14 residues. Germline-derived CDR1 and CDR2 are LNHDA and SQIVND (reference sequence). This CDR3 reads CASSIWGGRTEAFF. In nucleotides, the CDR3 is TGTGCCAGTAGTATATGGGGAGGGAGGACTGAAGCTTTCTTT.

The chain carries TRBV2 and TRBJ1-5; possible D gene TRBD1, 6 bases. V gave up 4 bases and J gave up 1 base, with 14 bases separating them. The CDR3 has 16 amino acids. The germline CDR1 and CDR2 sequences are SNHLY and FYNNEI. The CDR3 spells CASSVQGRISNQPQHF. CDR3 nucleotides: TGTGCCAGCAGTGTACAGGGAAGGATCAGCAATCAGCCCCAGCATTTT.

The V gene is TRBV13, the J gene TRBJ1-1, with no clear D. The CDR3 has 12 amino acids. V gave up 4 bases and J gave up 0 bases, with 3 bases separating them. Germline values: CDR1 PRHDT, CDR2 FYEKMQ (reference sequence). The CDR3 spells CASSSVNTEAFF. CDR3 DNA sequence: TGTGCCAGCAGCTCGGTGAACACTGAAGCTTTCTTT.

The DNA for the CDR3 is TGTGCCAGCACAAAAGGGGCGGACAGTCCCTACGAGCAGTACTTC. Translating it yields CASTKGADSPYEQYF. J is TRBJ2-7 and V is TRBV2; D is perhaps TRBD1 (6 bases). V was clipped by 7 bases and J by 2 bases, with 18 bases between them. The CDR3 contains 15 residues. Germline loops: CDR1 SNHLY, CDR2 FYNNEI.